This T cell receptor (beta chain) is drawn from a study of shared clonotypes between healthy human individuals. V shed 4 bases and J 1 base; nucleotides not matched to a gene: 9. CDR1 and CDR2 (germline): SGDLS, YYNGEE. The CDR3 contains 16 residues. The assay was carried out at the deep level. It was around 190 ng DNA, 33,000 or so T cell genomes, that sorted-subset replicate PCRs used. Profiling relied on immunoSEQ multiplex PCR, and the TCRdb table lists in-frame clones only, not all of them. The sample comprises 550,000 to 850,000 clones, approximately 74% of which are singletons, and about 1.7% rests with the top ten. The study's findings and limits: Blood was the sole source, and tissue repertoires probably differ. It was the non-shared clonotypes that had lower generation probabilities than clonotypes shared by all four donors.

With regard to this clone: Its specificity is not known.

This chain links TRBV9 with TRBJ1-1; TRBD1 agrees at 8 bases. The sample taken for sequencing was memory CD4+ T cells sorted from blood. Subset of the sample: CD45RA-negative fraction. This receptor was obtained from a woman between 25 and 40 years old in good health. The CDR3 reads CASSPRPGTGNTEAFF. In nucleotides, the CDR3 is TGTGCCAGCAGCCCCCGCCCCGGGACAGGGAACACTGAAGCTTTCTTT.